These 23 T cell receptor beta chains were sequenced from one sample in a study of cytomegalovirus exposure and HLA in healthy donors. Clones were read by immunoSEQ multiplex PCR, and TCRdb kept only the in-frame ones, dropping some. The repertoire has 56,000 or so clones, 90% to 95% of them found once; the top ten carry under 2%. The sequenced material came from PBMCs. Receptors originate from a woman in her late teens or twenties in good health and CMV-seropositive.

The CDR3 DNA follows: TGTGCCAGTAGTAACGGAGCCTACGAGCAGTACTTC. Translated: CASSNGAYEQYF. This chain connects TRBV19 to TRBJ2-7; D is ambiguous. The CDR3 contains 12 residues. Trimming shortened V by 4 bases and J by 2 bases, and 6 bases separated the two germline ends. Per germline, CDR1 LNHDA and CDR2 SQIVND (reference sequence). The full variable domain, completed using reference TRBV19 and TRBJ2-7, is DGGITQSPKYLFRKEGQNVTLSCEQNLNHDAMYWYRQDPGQGLRLIYYSQIVNDFQKGDIAEGYSVSREKKESFPLTVTSAQKNPTAFYLCASSNGAYEQYFGPGTRLTVT.

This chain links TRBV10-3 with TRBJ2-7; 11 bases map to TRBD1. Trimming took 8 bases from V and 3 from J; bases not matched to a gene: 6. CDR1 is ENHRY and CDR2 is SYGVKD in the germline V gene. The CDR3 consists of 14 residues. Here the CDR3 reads CAIQTGQGGYEQYF. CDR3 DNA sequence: TGTGCCATCCAAACGGGACAGGGGGGCTACGAGCAGTACTTC.

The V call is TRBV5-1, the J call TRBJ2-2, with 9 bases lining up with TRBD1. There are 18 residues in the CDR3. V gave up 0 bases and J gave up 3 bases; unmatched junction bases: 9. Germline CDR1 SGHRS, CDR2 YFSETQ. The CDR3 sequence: CASSLGVTGGADTGELFF. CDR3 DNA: TGCGCCAGCAGCTTGGGAGTTACAGGGGGCGCCGACACCGGGGAGCTGTTTTTT.

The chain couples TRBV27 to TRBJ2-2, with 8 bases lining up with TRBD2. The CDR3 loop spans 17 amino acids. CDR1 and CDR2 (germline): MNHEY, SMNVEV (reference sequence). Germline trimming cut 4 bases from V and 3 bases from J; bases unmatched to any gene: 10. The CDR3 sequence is CASSSPGTSSHTGELFF. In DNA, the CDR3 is TGTGCCAGCAGTTCTCCCGGGACTAGTTCCCACACCGGGGAGCTGTTTTTT.

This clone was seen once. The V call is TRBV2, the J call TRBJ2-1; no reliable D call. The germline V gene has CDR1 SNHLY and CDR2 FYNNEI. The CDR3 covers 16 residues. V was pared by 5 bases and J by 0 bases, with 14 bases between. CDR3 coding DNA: TGTGCCAGCAGTCTCCGGGTTAGGAGCTCCTACAATGAGCAGTTCTTC. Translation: CASSLRVRSSYNEQFF.

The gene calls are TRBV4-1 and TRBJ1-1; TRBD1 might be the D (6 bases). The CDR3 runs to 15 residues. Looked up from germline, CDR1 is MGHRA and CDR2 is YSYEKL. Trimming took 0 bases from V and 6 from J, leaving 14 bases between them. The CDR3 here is CASSQDVGGAPEAFF. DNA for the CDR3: TGCGCCAGCAGCCAAGATGTTGGGGGGGCCCCTGAAGCTTTCTTT.

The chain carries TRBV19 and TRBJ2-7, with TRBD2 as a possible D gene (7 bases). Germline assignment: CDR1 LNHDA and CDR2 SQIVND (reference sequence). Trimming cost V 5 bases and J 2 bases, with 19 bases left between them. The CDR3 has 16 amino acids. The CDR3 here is CASSLAGANGPYEQYF. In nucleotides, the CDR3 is TGTGCCAGTAGTCTGGCGGGGGCGAATGGCCCCTACGAGCAGTACTTC.

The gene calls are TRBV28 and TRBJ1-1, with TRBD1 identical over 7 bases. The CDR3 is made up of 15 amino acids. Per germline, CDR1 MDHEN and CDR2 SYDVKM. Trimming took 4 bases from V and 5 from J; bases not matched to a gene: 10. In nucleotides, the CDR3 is TGTGCCAGCAGTTCACTCCGACAGGGAAAGACTGAAGCTTTCTTT. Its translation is CASSSLRQGKTEAFF.

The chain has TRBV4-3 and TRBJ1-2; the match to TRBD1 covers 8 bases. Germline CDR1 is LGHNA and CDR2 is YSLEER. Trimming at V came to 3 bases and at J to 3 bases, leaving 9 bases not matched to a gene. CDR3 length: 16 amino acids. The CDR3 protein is CASSHYLGQGDYGYTF. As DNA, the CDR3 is TGCGCCAGCAGCCATTACCTTGGACAGGGAGACTATGGCTACACCTTC.

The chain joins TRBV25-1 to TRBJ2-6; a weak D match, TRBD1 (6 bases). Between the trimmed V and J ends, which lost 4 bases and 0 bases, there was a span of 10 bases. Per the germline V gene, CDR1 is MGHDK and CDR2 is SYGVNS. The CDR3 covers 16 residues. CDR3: CASSGGQLSGANVLTF. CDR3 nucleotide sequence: TGTGCCAGCAGTGGGGGGCAGCTCTCTGGGGCCAACGTCCTGACTTTC.

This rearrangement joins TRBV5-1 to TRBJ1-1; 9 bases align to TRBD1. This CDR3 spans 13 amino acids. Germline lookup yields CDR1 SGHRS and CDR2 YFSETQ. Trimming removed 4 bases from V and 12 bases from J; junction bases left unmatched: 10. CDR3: CASSQGQGGVPFF. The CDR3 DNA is TGCGCCAGCAGCCAGGGACAGGGTGGGGTGCCTTTCTTT.

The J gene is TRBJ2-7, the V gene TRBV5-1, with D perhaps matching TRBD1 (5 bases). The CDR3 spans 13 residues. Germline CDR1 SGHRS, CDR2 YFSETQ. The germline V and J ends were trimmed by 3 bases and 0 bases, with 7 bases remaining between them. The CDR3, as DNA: TGCGCCAGCAGCTCGACAGTCTCCTACGAGCAGTACTTC. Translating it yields CASSSTVSYEQYF.

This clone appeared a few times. The CDR3 DNA follows: TGTGCCAGCAGCGGGGGGGCGGCCAAAAACATTCAGTACTTC. It translates to CASSGGAAKNIQYF. This chain links TRBV4-2 with TRBJ2-4; D possibly corresponds to TRBD2 (7 bases). V gave up 5 bases and J gave up 1 base, with 9 bases separating them. The CDR3 loop spans 14 amino acids. Looked up from germline, CDR1 is LGHNA and CDR2 is YNFKEQ.

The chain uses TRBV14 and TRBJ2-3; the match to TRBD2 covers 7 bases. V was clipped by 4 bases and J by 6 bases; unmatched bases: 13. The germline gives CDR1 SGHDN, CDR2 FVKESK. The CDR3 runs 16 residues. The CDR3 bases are TGTGCCAGCAGCCTAGGCCAGCGGGGCTTGGGGGATACGCAGTATTTT. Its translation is CASSLGQRGLGDTQYF.

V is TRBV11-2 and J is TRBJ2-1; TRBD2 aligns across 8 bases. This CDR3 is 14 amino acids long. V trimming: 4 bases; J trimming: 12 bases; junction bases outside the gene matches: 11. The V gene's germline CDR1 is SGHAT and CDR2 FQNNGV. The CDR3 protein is CASSSTGGAWRQFF. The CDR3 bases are TGTGCCAGCAGCTCAACCGGGGGGGCTTGGAGGCAGTTCTTC.

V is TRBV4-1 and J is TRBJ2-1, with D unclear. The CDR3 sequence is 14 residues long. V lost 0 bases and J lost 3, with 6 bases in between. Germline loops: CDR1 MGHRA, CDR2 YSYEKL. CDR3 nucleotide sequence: TGCGCCAGCAGCCAAGAAAACAGCTACAATGAGCAGTTCTTC. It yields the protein CASSQENSYNEQFF.

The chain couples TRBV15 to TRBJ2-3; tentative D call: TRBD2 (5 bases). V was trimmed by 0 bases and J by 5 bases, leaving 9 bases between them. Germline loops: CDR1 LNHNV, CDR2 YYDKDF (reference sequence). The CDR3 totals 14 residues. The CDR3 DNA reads TGTGCCACCAGCAGAGATACCGCGGGAGATACGCAGTATTTT. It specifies CATSRDTAGDTQYF.

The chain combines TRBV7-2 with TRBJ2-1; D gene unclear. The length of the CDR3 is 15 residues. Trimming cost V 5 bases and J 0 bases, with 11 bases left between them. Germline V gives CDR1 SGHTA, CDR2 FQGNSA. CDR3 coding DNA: TGTGCCAGCAGCACGACACCAAGCTCCTACAATGAGCAGTTCTTC. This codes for CASSTTPSSYNEQFF.

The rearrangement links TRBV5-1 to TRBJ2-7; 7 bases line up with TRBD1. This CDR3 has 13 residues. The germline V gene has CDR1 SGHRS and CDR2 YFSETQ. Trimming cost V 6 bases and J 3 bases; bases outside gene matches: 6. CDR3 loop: CASKGQTDYEQYF. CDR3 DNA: TGCGCCAGCAAGGGACAGACCGACTACGAGCAGTACTTC. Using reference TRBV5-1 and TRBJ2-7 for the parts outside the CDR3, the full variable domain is KAGVTQTPRYLIKTRGQQVTLSCSPISGHRSVSWYQQTPGQGLQFLFEYFSETQRNKGNFPGRFSGRQFSNSRSEMNVSTLELGDSALYLCASKGQTDYEQYFGPGTRLTVT.

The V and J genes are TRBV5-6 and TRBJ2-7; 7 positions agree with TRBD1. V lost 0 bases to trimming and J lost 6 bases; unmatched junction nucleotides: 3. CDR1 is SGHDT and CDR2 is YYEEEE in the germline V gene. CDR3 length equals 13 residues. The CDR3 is CASSLGQGSEQYF. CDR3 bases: TGTGCCAGCAGCTTGGGACAGGGTTCCGAGCAGTACTTC.

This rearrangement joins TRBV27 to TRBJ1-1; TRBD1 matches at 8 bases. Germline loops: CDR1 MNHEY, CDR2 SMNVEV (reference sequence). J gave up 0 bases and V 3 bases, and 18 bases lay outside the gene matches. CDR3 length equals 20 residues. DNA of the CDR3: TGTGCCAGCAGTTTCCTTAGCCTACTGGGGACAGGCGCCATGAACACTGAAGCTTTCTTT. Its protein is CASSFLSLLGTGAMNTEAFF.

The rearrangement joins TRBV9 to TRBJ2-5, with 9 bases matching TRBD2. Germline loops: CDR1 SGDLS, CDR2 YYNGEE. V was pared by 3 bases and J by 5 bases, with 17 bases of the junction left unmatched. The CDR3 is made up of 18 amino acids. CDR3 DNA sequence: TGTGCCAGCAGCGCCGCTTGGGGCGGGGGGGCCGTGAGGGAGACCCAGTACTTC. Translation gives CASSAAWGGGAVRETQYF.

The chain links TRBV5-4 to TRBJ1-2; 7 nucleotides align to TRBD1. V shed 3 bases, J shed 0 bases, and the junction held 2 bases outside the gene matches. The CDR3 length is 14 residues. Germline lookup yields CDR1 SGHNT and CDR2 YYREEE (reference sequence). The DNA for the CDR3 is TGTGCCAGCAGCTCCGGGACAGCTAACTATGGCTACACCTTC. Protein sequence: CASSSGTANYGYTF.